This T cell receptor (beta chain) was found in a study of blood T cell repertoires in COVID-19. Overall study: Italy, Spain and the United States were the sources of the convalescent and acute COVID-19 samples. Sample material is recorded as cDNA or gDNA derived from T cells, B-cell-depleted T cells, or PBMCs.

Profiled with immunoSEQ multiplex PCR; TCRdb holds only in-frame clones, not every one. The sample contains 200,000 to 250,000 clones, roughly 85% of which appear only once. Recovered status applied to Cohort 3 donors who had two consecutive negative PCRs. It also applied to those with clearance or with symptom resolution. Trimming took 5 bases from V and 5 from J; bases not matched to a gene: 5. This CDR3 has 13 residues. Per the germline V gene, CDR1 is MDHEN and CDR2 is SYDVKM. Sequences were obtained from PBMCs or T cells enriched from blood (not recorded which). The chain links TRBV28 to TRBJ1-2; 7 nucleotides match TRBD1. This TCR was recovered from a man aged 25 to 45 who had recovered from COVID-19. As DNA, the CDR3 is TGTGCCAGCAGTCAGGGACAGAGATATGGCTACACCTTC. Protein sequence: CASSQGQRYGYTF.